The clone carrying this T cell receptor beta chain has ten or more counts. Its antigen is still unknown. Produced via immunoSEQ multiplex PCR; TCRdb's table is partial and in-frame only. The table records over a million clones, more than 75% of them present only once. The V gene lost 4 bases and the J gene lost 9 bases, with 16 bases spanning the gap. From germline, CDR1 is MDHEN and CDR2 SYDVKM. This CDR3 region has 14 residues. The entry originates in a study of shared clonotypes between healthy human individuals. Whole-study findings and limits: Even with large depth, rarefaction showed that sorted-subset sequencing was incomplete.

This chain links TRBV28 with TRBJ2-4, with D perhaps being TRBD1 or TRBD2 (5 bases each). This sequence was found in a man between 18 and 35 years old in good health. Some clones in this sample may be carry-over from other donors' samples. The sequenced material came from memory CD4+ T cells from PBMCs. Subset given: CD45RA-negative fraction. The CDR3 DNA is TGTGCCAGCAGTTCCCGACGATCGAGGGGCATTCAGTACTTC. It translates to CASSSRRSRGIQYF.